Sequencing of this TCR beta chain was carried out in a study of CD8 T cells in Susac syndrome. Sequencing of TCR beta, carried out with a high-throughput approach, was applied to CD8+ and CD4+ T cells from the blood. Negative isolation was applied to CD8+ and CD4+ T cells, and FACS enrichment was applied to TEMRA cells. The V end lost 4 bases, the J end lost 2 bases, and 13 bases lay between the germline ends. Looked up from germline, CDR1 is MNHNS and CDR2 is SASEGT. There are 15 residues in the CDR3. Random hexamers were used to reverse transcribe the RNA input (about 0.5 to 1 ug). Amplification of TCR beta CDR3 spanned 54 Vbeta and 13 Jbeta via immunoSEQ multiplex PCR. TCRdb re-called the immunoSEQ multiplex PCR reads through MiXCR, storing one row per CDR3 protein. The sample lists approximately 150,000 distinct CDR3 sequences; roughly 92% were seen once.

The rearrangement joins TRBV6-1 to TRBJ2-3, with TRBD1 as a possible D gene (6 bases). The sequence was obtained from a human donor with multiple sclerosis. What was sequenced was CD4+ T cells from PBMCs. CDR3 in amino acids: CASSVGQIYTDTQYF. In DNA, the CDR3 is TGTGCCAGCAGTGTAGGACAGATTTACACAGATACGCAGTATTTT.